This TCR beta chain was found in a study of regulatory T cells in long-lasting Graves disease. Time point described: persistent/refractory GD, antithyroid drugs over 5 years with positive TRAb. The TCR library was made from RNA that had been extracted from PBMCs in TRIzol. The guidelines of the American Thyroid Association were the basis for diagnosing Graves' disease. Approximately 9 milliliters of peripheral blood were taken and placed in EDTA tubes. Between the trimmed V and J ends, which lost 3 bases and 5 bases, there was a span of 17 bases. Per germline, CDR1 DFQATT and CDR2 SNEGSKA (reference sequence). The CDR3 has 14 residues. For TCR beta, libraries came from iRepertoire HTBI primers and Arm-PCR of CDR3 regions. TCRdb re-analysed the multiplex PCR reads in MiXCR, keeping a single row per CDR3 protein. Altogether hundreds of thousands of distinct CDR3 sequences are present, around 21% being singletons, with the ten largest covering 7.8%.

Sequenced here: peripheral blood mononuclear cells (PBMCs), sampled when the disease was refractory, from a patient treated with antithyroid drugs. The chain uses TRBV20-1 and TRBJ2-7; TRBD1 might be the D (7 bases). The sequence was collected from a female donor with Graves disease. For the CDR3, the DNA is TGCAGTGCTAGTGGAAACAGGGGAGGCCACGAGCAGTACTTC. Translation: CSASGNRGGHEQYF.